This T cell receptor beta chain was sequenced during a study of siplizumab effects on memory and regulatory T cells. Assays examined 100,000 or so TCR templates per sample. Repertoires were generated with immunoSEQ multiplex PCR, while TCRdb's copy carries only in-frame clones and drops some. The profile covers tens of thousands of clones, with 90% to 95% appearing a single time and 5% to 7% taken by the ten largest. Study outcomes and limitations: A small minority of alloreactive clones were mapped to unstimulated subsets. Unstimulated naive T cells seemed to show more diversity than memory cells did, and they also seemed to be among the major contributors to the alloresponse.

The germline V gene encodes CDR1 MNHEY and CDR2 SVGAGI. The CDR3 is 11 amino acids. V was cut by 8 bases and J by 1 base, with 4 bases left in between. Concerning this clone: The antigen remains unidentified.

Sequencing was performed on CD8+ T cells sorted from blood. The chain employs TRBV6-5 and TRBJ2-3; D gene ambiguous. The source is a human donor in good health. The CDR3 DNA follows: TGTGCCAGCGGACGCACAGATACGCAGTATTTT. Its protein product is CASGRTDTQYF.